The rows below give T cell receptor beta chains drawn from one sample of a study of cytomegalovirus exposure and HLA in healthy donors. Generated by immunoSEQ multiplex PCR, the TCRdb table keeps only in-frame clones and is missing some. This listing includes around 34,000 clones. The sample comprised PBMCs. The source is a middle-aged woman in good health and CMV-seropositive. Each CDR3 is given with its conserved first and last residue. Fields, in order: D gene, clone size, V gene, J gene, CDR3 protein, CDR3 DNA. A D gene is named only where the DNA matches it firmly. Clone size is not always given. Where it is, it says once, few, many or a class for expanded clones.

d_gene: TRBD2; abundance: -; v_gene: TRBV4-2; j_gene: TRBJ2-1; CDR3aa: CASSQVFSGGAIVSPYNEQFF; CDR3nt: TGTGCCAGCAGCCAAGTCTTTAGCGGGGGGGCCATAGTGTCCCCCTACAATGAGCAGTTCTTC
d_gene: TRBD2; abundance: -; v_gene: TRBV5-1; j_gene: TRBJ2-1; CDR3aa: CASSQRTSGTKNEQFF; CDR3nt: TGCGCCAGCAGCCAACGGACTAGCGGGACCAAGAATGAGCAGTTCTTC
d_gene: -; abundance: -; v_gene: TRBV15; j_gene: TRBJ1-5; CDR3aa: CATSRPTQGPQHF; CDR3nt: TGTGCCACCAGCAGACCGACCCAGGGGCCCCAGCATTTT
d_gene: -; abundance: -; v_gene: TRBV5-1; j_gene: TRBJ2-1; CDR3aa: CASSLETPSDNEQFF; CDR3nt: TGCGCCAGCAGCTTGGAAACACCCTCCGACAATGAGCAGTTCTTC
d_gene: -; abundance: -; v_gene: TRBV30; j_gene: TRBJ1-2; CDR3aa: CAWSVTPRGDYGYTF; CDR3nt: TGTGCCTGGAGTGTCACCCCTCGGGGGGACTATGGCTACACCTTC
d_gene: TRBD1; abundance: -; v_gene: TRBV28; j_gene: TRBJ2-1; CDR3aa: CAVSTGVINEQFF; CDR3nt: TGTGCGGTTTCGACAGGGGTCATCAATGAGCAGTTCTTC
d_gene: -; abundance: -; v_gene: TRBV5-1; j_gene: TRBJ2-7; CDR3aa: CASSLAVLAEQYF; CDR3nt: TGCGCCAGCAGCTTGGCCGTTCTGGCCGAGCAGTACTTC
d_gene: TRBD1; abundance: -; v_gene: TRBV7-3; j_gene: TRBJ1-3; CDR3aa: CASSLIGTGSRRGNTIYF; CDR3nt: TGTGCCAGCAGCTTAATCGGGACAGGGTCGAGGAGAGGAAACACCATATATTTT
d_gene: TRBD2; abundance: -; v_gene: TRBV10-1; j_gene: TRBJ2-1; CDR3aa: CASRKAGAGGEQFF; CDR3nt: TGCGCCAGCAGGAAAGCGGGAGCGGGTGGGGAGCAGTTCTTC
d_gene: -; abundance: -; v_gene: TRBV28; j_gene: TRBJ1-6; CDR3aa: CASRPSGGNSPLHF; CDR3nt: TGTGCCAGCAGGCCCAGTGGCGGAAATTCACCCCTCCACTTT
d_gene: -; abundance: -; v_gene: TRBV5-1; j_gene: TRBJ2-7; CDR3aa: CASSLGLTGEQYF; CDR3nt: TGCGCCAGCAGCTTGGGGCTGACGGGCGAGCAGTACTTC
d_gene: TRBD1; abundance: -; v_gene: TRBV9; j_gene: TRBJ2-3; CDR3aa: CASSVGQDRATDTQYF; CDR3nt: TGTGCCAGCAGCGTAGGTCAGGACAGGGCGACAGATACGCAGTATTTT
d_gene: -; abundance: -; v_gene: TRBV7-3; j_gene: TRBJ2-1; CDR3aa: CASSSDFTNEQFF; CDR3nt: TGTGCCAGCAGTTCGGACTTCACCAATGAGCAGTTCTTC
d_gene: TRBD1; abundance: -; v_gene: TRBV6-5; j_gene: TRBJ2-1; CDR3aa: CASRPGQGSYNEQFF; CDR3nt: TGTGCCAGCAGACCTGGACAGGGCTCCTACAATGAGCAGTTCTTC
d_gene: -; abundance: -; v_gene: TRBV19; j_gene: TRBJ1-1; CDR3aa: CASSETAVNTEAFF; CDR3nt: TGTGCCAGTAGTGAGACAGCCGTGAACACTGAAGCTTTCTTT
d_gene: -; abundance: -; v_gene: TRBV28; j_gene: TRBJ2-5; CDR3aa: CASTQRGETQYF; CDR3nt: TGTGCCAGCACCCAAAGGGGGGAGACCCAGTACTTC
d_gene: -; abundance: -; v_gene: TRBV19; j_gene: TRBJ1-5; CDR3aa: CASSVWGESNQPQHF; CDR3nt: TGTGCCAGTAGTGTCTGGGGAGAGAGCAATCAGCCCCAGCATTTT
d_gene: TRBD1; abundance: -; v_gene: TRBV20-1; j_gene: TRBJ2-1; CDR3aa: CSGARGQGQFF; CDR3nt: TGCAGTGGGGCCAGGGGGCAGGGGCAGTTCTTC
d_gene: TRBD1; abundance: -; v_gene: TRBV7-9; j_gene: TRBJ2-1; CDR3aa: CASSLSLGQVYNEQFF; CDR3nt: TGTGCCAGCAGCTTAAGTCTAGGACAGGTGTACAATGAGCAGTTCTTC
d_gene: -; abundance: -; v_gene: TRBV5-1; j_gene: TRBJ1-4; CDR3aa: CASSLVGATGRNEKLFF; CDR3nt: TGCGCCAGCAGCTTGGTTGGGGCTACCGGGAGAAATGAAAAACTGTTTTTT
d_gene: TRBD2; abundance: -; v_gene: TRBV5-1; j_gene: TRBJ2-1; CDR3aa: CASSFLAGGQRNEQFF; CDR3nt: TGCGCCAGCAGCTTCCTAGCGGGAGGGCAACGGAATGAGCAGTTCTTC
d_gene: -; abundance: -; v_gene: TRBV28; j_gene: TRBJ2-5; CDR3aa: CASSVTRAIETQYF; CDR3nt: TGTGCCAGCAGTGTGACTAGGGCTATTGAGACCCAGTACTTC
d_gene: TRBD1; abundance: -; v_gene: TRBV7-9; j_gene: TRBJ1-2; CDR3aa: CASSLSGGDNDGYTF; CDR3nt: TGTGCCAGCAGCTTATCAGGGGGCGATAACGATGGCTACACCTTC
d_gene: -; abundance: -; v_gene: TRBV15; j_gene: TRBJ1-6; CDR3aa: CATSRVLGEPLHF; CDR3nt: TGTGCCACCAGCAGAGTTCTAGGGGAACCCCTCCACTTT
d_gene: TRBD1; abundance: -; v_gene: TRBV6-5; j_gene: TRBJ2-7; CDR3aa: CASSYAGQGAYEQYF; CDR3nt: TGTGCCAGCAGTTACGCCGGACAGGGGGCCTACGAGCAGTACTTC
d_gene: TRBD1; abundance: -; v_gene: TRBV5-1; j_gene: TRBJ2-6; CDR3aa: CASTPGQSVSGANVLTF; CDR3nt: TGCGCCAGCACGCCGGGACAGAGCGTATCTGGGGCCAACGTCCTGACTTTC
d_gene: TRBD1; abundance: -; v_gene: TRBV5-6; j_gene: TRBJ1-6; CDR3aa: CASSWGTVTRGNSPLHF; CDR3nt: TGTGCCAGCAGCTGGGGGACAGTGACGAGGGGCAATTCACCCCTCCACTTT
d_gene: TRBD1; abundance: -; v_gene: TRBV28; j_gene: TRBJ2-2; CDR3aa: CASSKWGTANTGELFF; CDR3nt: TGTGCCAGCAGTAAATGGGGGACAGCGAACACCGGGGAGCTGTTTTTT
d_gene: TRBD1; abundance: -; v_gene: TRBV5-5; j_gene: TRBJ1-2; CDR3aa: CASSSRDRETLYGYTF; CDR3nt: TGTGCCAGCAGCTCCCGGGACAGGGAAACTCTCTATGGCTACACCTTC
d_gene: -; abundance: -; v_gene: TRBV20-1; j_gene: TRBJ2-5; CDR3aa: CSAGRETQYF; CDR3nt: TGCAGTGCAGGGAGAGAGACCCAGTACTTC
d_gene: TRBD1; abundance: -; v_gene: TRBV15; j_gene: TRBJ1-2; CDR3aa: CATSSIQGAFYGYTF; CDR3nt: TGTGCCACCAGCAGTATACAGGGGGCGTTTTATGGCTACACCTTC
d_gene: TRBD2; abundance: -; v_gene: TRBV7-3; j_gene: TRBJ2-2; CDR3aa: CASSQGLAGRPTGELFF; CDR3nt: TGTGCCAGCAGCCAGGGACTAGCGGGGCGACCCACCGGGGAGCTGTTTTTT
d_gene: -; abundance: -; v_gene: TRBV5-8; j_gene: TRBJ2-2; CDR3aa: CASSLGWEANTGELFF; CDR3nt: TGTGCCAGCAGCTTGGGGTGGGAGGCAAACACCGGGGAGCTGTTTTTT
d_gene: -; abundance: -; v_gene: TRBV18; j_gene: TRBJ1-6; CDR3aa: CASSQTGSPSEPLHF; CDR3nt: TGTGCCAGCTCACAAACAGGGAGCCCCTCGGAGCCCCTCCACTTT
d_gene: -; abundance: -; v_gene: TRBV29-1; j_gene: TRBJ1-1; CDR3aa: CSCLGTRNTEAFF; CDR3nt: TGCAGTTGTCTGGGGACACGGAACACTGAAGCTTTCTTT
d_gene: TRBD2; abundance: -; v_gene: TRBV25-1; j_gene: TRBJ2-3; CDR3aa: CASSDRTSGGRDTQYF; CDR3nt: TGTGCCAGCAGTGATCGGACTAGCGGGGGGAGGGATACGCAGTATTTT
d_gene: TRBD1; abundance: -; v_gene: TRBV7-9; j_gene: TRBJ1-1; CDR3aa: CASSSPRDRGLEAFF; CDR3nt: TGTGCCAGCAGCTCCCCGCGGGACAGGGGGCTTGAAGCTTTCTTT
d_gene: TRBD1; abundance: -; v_gene: TRBV7-2; j_gene: TRBJ2-3; CDR3aa: CASSTLRQGGLDTQYF; CDR3nt: TGTGCCAGCAGCACGTTAAGACAGGGTGGTTTAGATACGCAGTATTTT
d_gene: -; abundance: -; v_gene: TRBV6-1; j_gene: TRBJ1-3; CDR3aa: CASSTGGLGGNTIYF; CDR3nt: TGTGCCAGCAGCACGGGAGGTCTAGGGGGAAACACCATATATTTT
d_gene: -; abundance: -; v_gene: TRBV25-1; j_gene: TRBJ1-2; CDR3aa: CASSAAQGLGYTF; CDR3nt: TGTGCCAGCAGTGCCGCACAGGGTCTCGGCTACACCTTC
d_gene: -; abundance: -; v_gene: TRBV21-1; j_gene: TRBJ1-2; CDR3aa: CASTSGGGYGYTF; CDR3nt: TGTGCCAGCACCTCAGGGGGCGGCTATGGCTACACCTTC
d_gene: TRBD1; abundance: -; v_gene: TRBV27; j_gene: TRBJ1-2; CDR3aa: CASRQGQSGGYTF; CDR3nt: TGTGCCAGCAGACAGGGACAGTCGGGTGGCTACACCTTC
d_gene: -; abundance: -; v_gene: TRBV4-3; j_gene: TRBJ2-7; CDR3aa: CASSQDYGGVGEQYF; CDR3nt: TGCGCCAGCAGCCAAGATTACGGGGGAGTGGGCGAGCAGTACTTC
d_gene: TRBD2; abundance: medium-sized; v_gene: TRBV11-3; j_gene: TRBJ2-1; CDR3aa: CASSSRTSGSYNEQFF; CDR3nt: TGTGCCAGCAGCTCAAGGACTAGCGGTTCCTACAATGAGCAGTTCTTC
d_gene: -; abundance: -; v_gene: TRBV5-5; j_gene: TRBJ1-3; CDR3aa: CASSSQTGFLSGNTIYF; CDR3nt: TGTGCCAGCAGCTCGCAAACGGGATTTCTCTCTGGAAACACCATATATTTT
d_gene: TRBD1; abundance: -; v_gene: TRBV27; j_gene: TRBJ2-3; CDR3aa: CASSGQGAITDTQYF; CDR3nt: TGTGCCAGCAGTGGACAGGGGGCCATCACAGATACGCAGTATTTT
d_gene: TRBD1; abundance: -; v_gene: TRBV5-1; j_gene: TRBJ2-7; CDR3aa: CASSLARTGSAYEQYF; CDR3nt: TGCGCCAGCAGCTTGGCCCGGACAGGGTCTGCCTACGAGCAGTACTTC
d_gene: TRBD1; abundance: -; v_gene: TRBV5-1; j_gene: TRBJ2-7; CDR3aa: CASSYGTGSSYEQYF; CDR3nt: TGCGCCAGCAGCTATGGGACAGGGAGCTCCTACGAGCAGTACTTC
d_gene: TRBD2; abundance: -; v_gene: TRBV5-4; j_gene: TRBJ2-3; CDR3aa: CASSSPGLAGVTDTQYF; CDR3nt: TGTGCCAGCAGCTCACCGGGACTAGCGGGAGTCACAGATACGCAGTATTTT
d_gene: TRBD1; abundance: -; v_gene: TRBV11-1; j_gene: TRBJ1-2; CDR3aa: CASSWGGTGQGIGGYTF; CDR3nt: TGTGCCAGCAGCTGGGGGGGAACGGGACAGGGGATTGGAGGCTACACCTTC
d_gene: TRBD1; abundance: -; v_gene: TRBV28; j_gene: TRBJ1-2; CDR3aa: CASSSGQGGTTF; CDR3nt: TGTGCCAGCAGTTCGGGACAGGGGGGGACGACCTTC
d_gene: -; abundance: -; v_gene: TRBV25-1; j_gene: TRBJ2-7; CDR3aa: CASGKGLYEQYF; CDR3nt: TGTGCCAGCGGTAAAGGACTCTACGAGCAGTACTTC
d_gene: -; abundance: -; v_gene: TRBV5-1; j_gene: TRBJ2-7; CDR3aa: CASRRVPGLSESSYEQYF; CDR3nt: TGCGCCAGCAGACGCGTACCGGGACTCAGCGAGAGCTCCTACGAGCAGTACTTC
d_gene: TRBD2; abundance: -; v_gene: TRBV4-1; j_gene: TRBJ2-1; CDR3aa: CASSQELAGGAFTYNEQFF; CDR3nt: TGCGCCAGCAGCCAAGAACTAGCGGGGGGCGCTTTTACCTACAATGAGCAGTTCTTC
d_gene: -; abundance: -; v_gene: TRBV30; j_gene: TRBJ1-1; CDR3aa: CAWSPGNALNTEAFF; CDR3nt: TGTGCCTGGAGTCCAGGGAACGCCCTGAACACTGAAGCTTTCTTT
d_gene: -; abundance: -; v_gene: TRBV19; j_gene: TRBJ1-2; CDR3aa: CASTGETTLGYYGYTF; CDR3nt: TGTGCCAGTACGGGGGAAACGACCCTCGGCTACTATGGCTACACCTTC
d_gene: TRBD1; abundance: -; v_gene: TRBV28; j_gene: TRBJ1-2; CDR3aa: CASSTRGSGYTF; CDR3nt: TGTGCCAGCAGCACCAGGGGGTCGGGCTACACCTTC
d_gene: TRBD2; abundance: -; v_gene: TRBV9; j_gene: TRBJ2-3; CDR3aa: CASSVDLAGGQDTQYF; CDR3nt: TGTGCCAGCAGCGTAGACCTAGCGGGGGGGCAAGATACGCAGTATTTT
d_gene: -; abundance: -; v_gene: TRBV7-6; j_gene: TRBJ1-1; CDR3aa: CASSEAWGRAVTEAFF; CDR3nt: TGTGCCAGCAGCGAAGCGTGGGGCCGGGCAGTCACTGAAGCTTTCTTT
d_gene: -; abundance: -; v_gene: TRBV4-3; j_gene: TRBJ2-7; CDR3aa: CASSQELQVYEQYF; CDR3nt: TGCGCCAGCAGCCAAGAGCTACAGGTCTACGAGCAGTACTTC